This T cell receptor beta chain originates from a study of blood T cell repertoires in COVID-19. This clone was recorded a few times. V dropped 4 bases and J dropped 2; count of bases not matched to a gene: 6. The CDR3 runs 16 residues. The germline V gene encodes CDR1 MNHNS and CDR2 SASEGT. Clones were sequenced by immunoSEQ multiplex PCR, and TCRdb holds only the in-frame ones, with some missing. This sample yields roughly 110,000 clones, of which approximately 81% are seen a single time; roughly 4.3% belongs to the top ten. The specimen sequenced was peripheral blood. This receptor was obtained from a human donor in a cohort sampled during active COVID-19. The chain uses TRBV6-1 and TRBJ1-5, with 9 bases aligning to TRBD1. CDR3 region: CASSGTGQGGNQPQHF. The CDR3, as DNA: TGTGCCAGCAGTGGAACGGGACAGGGAGGCAATCAGCCCCAGCATTTT.